This T cell receptor (beta chain) was identified in a study of beta chain features in type 1 diabetes. Comment on this clone: Antigen unknown.

Sequencing targeted expressed TCRB transcripts, as all isolated RNA had been reverse transcribed. Here immunoSEQ multiplex PCR was the method, and the copy in TCRdb shows in-frame clones only, minus some. Of 100,000 to 150,000 clones listed, over 15% are singletons. The CDR3 loop spans 13 amino acids. V lost 5 bases to trimming and J lost 0 bases, with 9 bases between them. CDR1 is SGHDT and CDR2 is YYEEEE in the germline V gene. The single heparinised draw taken from each donor contained roughly 100 mL of blood on average. The study's findings and limits: Patients and controls would be equally affected if PCR favored shorter templates. TCRB CDR3s were moderately but significantly shorter in Type 1 diabetes patients in all four CD4+ subsets.

This sequence originates from a man younger than 45 with type 1 diabetes. This chain joins TRBV5-6 and TRBJ2-7; D is unresolved. The sequenced sample consisted of central memory CD4+ T cells from blood. The chain's CDR3 is CASRRLGSYEQYF. The CDR3 DNA reads TGTGCCAGCAGGAGGCTAGGCTCCTACGAGCAGTACTTC.